This passage covers 30 T cell receptor beta chains from one sample sequenced in a study of blood T cell repertoires in COVID-19. Sequencing used immunoSEQ multiplex PCR; TCRdb keeps in-frame clones, though not all of them. The sample records 250,000 to 350,000 clones, approximately 90% being singletons. Specimen: peripheral blood. These receptors all come from a woman aged 45-65 years who had recovered from COVID-19.

The chain links TRBV4-3 to TRBJ1-2; possibly TRBD1 for D (5 bases). Germline V lookup: CDR1 LGHNA, CDR2 YSLEER. The CDR3 loop spans 13 amino acids. V lost 1 base and J 8 bases, leaving 11 bases between the germline ends. The CDR3 reads CASSQVGAEGYTF. CDR3 DNA: TGCGCCAGCAGCCAAGTTGGGGCCGAAGGCTACACCTTC.

J is TRBJ1-2 and V is TRBV3-1 (or the pseudogene TRBV3-2), with 8 nucleotides matching TRBD1. Germline CDR1 and CDR2: LGHDT and YNNKEL (reference sequence). V lost 3 bases and J lost 2; bases outside the gene matches: 5. The CDR3 length is 15 residues. The DNA of the CDR3 is TGTGCCAGCAGCCATATGCGGGACAGGAACTATGGCTACACCTTC. Protein sequence: CASSHMRDRNYGYTF.

Many counts were recorded for this clone. The rearrangement joins TRBV5-1 to TRBJ1-4; D uncertain. CDR1 SGHRS and CDR2 YFSETQ come from the germline V gene. The V and J ends lost 0 bases and 6 bases respectively, with 6 bases between them. The CDR3 sequence is 13 residues long. The CDR3 DNA is TGCGCCAGCAGCTTGGAACACCATGAAAAACTGTTTTTT. The encoded protein is CASSLEHHEKLFF.

This chain uses TRBV7-2 with TRBJ1-1; D not resolved. V lost 1 base and J lost 5, with 17 bases in between. Looked up from germline, CDR1 is SGHTA and CDR2 is FQGNSA. The CDR3 runs to 16 residues. For the CDR3, the DNA is TGTGCCAGCAGCTTAGAACCCGGTCTCGTCGCAACTGAAGCTTTCTTT. This sequence encodes CASSLEPGLVATEAFF. Together with reference TRBV7-2 and TRBJ1-1, the CDR3 gives the full variable domain: GAGVSQSPSNKVTEKGKDVELRCDPISGHTALYWYRQSLGQGLEFLIYFQGNSAPDKSGLPSDRFSAERTGGSVSTLTIQRTQQEDSAVYLCASSLEPGLVATEAFFGQGTRLTVV.

The genes are TRBV30 and TRBJ1-1; D not certain. Per the germline V gene, CDR1 is GTSNPN and CDR2 is SVGIG (reference sequence). V lost 3 bases to trimming and J lost 6 bases, with 14 bases between them. There are 13 residues in the CDR3. The DNA of the CDR3 is TGTGCCTGGAGGAGGAGGAGACGCTCTGAAGCTTTCTTT. It encodes CAWRRRRRSEAFF.

This chain links TRBV7-2 with TRBJ2-1; D might be TRBD2 (5 bases). V was cut by 0 bases and J by 6 bases, with 9 bases left in between. The CDR3 is 14 residues long. CDR1 SGHTA and CDR2 FQGNSA come from the germline V gene. The CDR3 sequence: CASSLALVSNEQFF. The DNA for the CDR3 is TGTGCCAGCAGCTTAGCACTAGTGTCCAATGAGCAGTTCTTC.

A single count supports this clone. The chain links TRBV5-1 to TRBJ1-4; TRBD1 matches 7 bases. Germline CDR1 and CDR2: SGHRS and YFSETQ. V dropped 5 bases and J dropped 4; count of bases not matched to a gene: 2. The length of the CDR3 is 13 residues. The CDR3 sequence is CASRRDSNEKLFF. In nucleotides, the CDR3 is TGCGCCAGCAGACGGGACAGTAATGAAAAACTGTTTTTT.

V gene TRBV7-9 combines with J gene TRBJ1-6, with D unresolved. V lost 8 bases and J 4 bases, leaving 15 bases between the germline ends. Per germline, CDR1 SEHNR and CDR2 FQNEAQ (reference sequence). The CDR3 spans 15 residues. CDR3 DNA sequence: TGTGCCAGCTCTCATGAGTCGCCATATAATTCACCCCTCCACTTT. This encodes CASSHESPYNSPLHF. The whole variable domain, remainder taken from reference TRBV7-9 and TRBJ1-6, is DTGVSQNPRHKITKRGQNVTFRCDPISEHNRLYWYRQTLGQGPEFLTYFQNEAQLEKSRLLSDRFSAERPKGSFSTLEIQRTEQGDSAMYLCASSHESPYNSPLHFGNGTRLTVT.

In its sample, this clone was seen once. V and J are TRBV18 and TRBJ2-1, with TRBD1 matching 7 bases. V lost 3 bases, J lost 2 bases, and 7 bases stayed unmatched. CDR3 length: 16 amino acids. Germline-derived CDR1 and CDR2 are KGHSH and LQKENI. Here the CDR3 reads CASSPPGQRTYNEQFF. The CDR3 DNA sequence: TGTGCCAGCTCACCCCCGGGACAGCGCACCTACAATGAGCAGTTCTTC.

V is TRBV15 and J is TRBJ2-2, with D maybe TRBD2 (5 bases). Deletions cut 1 base from V and 1 base from J, with 10 bases between. This CDR3 is 16 amino acids long. The germline V gene has CDR1 LNHNV and CDR2 YYDKDF (reference sequence). The CDR3 bases are TGTGCCACCAGCAGAGGTGGCAGCGGGAACACCGGGGAGCTGTTTTTT. This codes for CATSRGGSGNTGELFF.

In DNA, the CDR3 is TGTGCCAGCAGACAACAGGGGGCTGAAGCTTTCTTT. Amino acid sequence: CASRQQGAEAFF. This chain joins TRBV12-3 or TRBV12-4 and TRBJ1-1; 8 bases fit TRBD1. With V trimmed by 6 bases and J by 6 bases, 3 bases remained unmatched. The CDR3 extends over 12 amino acids.

CDR3 sequence: CASSSGQKNYGYTF. The CDR3 DNA is TGCGCCAGCAGCTCGGGACAGAAAAACTATGGCTACACCTTC. The J gene is TRBJ1-2, the V gene TRBV5-1, with TRBD1 matching 7 bases. Germline CDR1 SGHRS, CDR2 YFSETQ. The trim removed 3 bases at V and 2 bases at J, leaving 4 bases unmatched. The CDR3 consists of 14 residues.

This chain links TRBV18 with TRBJ2-1; the D gene is possibly TRBD2 (5 bases). Germline CDR1 is KGHSH and CDR2 is LQKENI. V lost 2 bases, J lost 4 bases, and 6 bases lay in between. The CDR3 is 13 residues long. CDR3 coding DNA: TGTGCCAGCTCACCAGGACTTTACAATGAGCAGTTCTTC. Its translation: CASSPGLYNEQFF.

J is TRBJ1-1 and V is TRBV6-5; TRBD1 agrees at 9 bases. The V gene end was trimmed by 6 bases and the J gene end by 0 bases; junction bases not matched to a gene: 5. The germline CDR1 and CDR2 sequences are MNHEY and SVGAGI. The CDR3 extends over 15 amino acids. CDR3 in DNA: TGTGCCAGCAGGGCATACAGGGGGCTGAACACTGAAGCTTTCTTT. It yields the protein CASRAYRGLNTEAFF.

In its sample, this clone was seen a few times. J is TRBJ1-1 and V is TRBV19, with D perhaps TRBD1 (6 bases). From germline, CDR1 is LNHDA and CDR2 SQIVND (reference sequence). The CDR3 loop spans 12 amino acids. Trimming pared 8 bases from V and 2 bases from J, leaving 9 bases between. The CDR3 sequence: CASLDRNTEAFF. CDR3 sequence (DNA): TGTGCCAGTTTGGACAGAAACACTGAAGCTTTCTTT.

The chain combines TRBV5-1 with TRBJ1-5; no firm D call. The V gene's germline CDR1 is SGHRS and CDR2 YFSETQ. V was clipped by 0 bases and J by 9 bases, with 13 bases between them. This CDR3 spans 14 amino acids. The DNA for the CDR3 is TGCGCCAGCAGCTTGGATGGGCCGCGGGGGCCCCAGCATTTT. Amino acid sequence: CASSLDGPRGPQHF. The variable domain in full, completed from reference TRBV5-1 and TRBJ1-5, reads KAGVTQTPRYLIKTRGQQVTLSCSPISGHRSVSWYQQTPGQGLQFLFEYFSETQRNKGNFPGRFSGRQFSNSRSEMNVSTLELGDSALYLCASSLDGPRGPQHFGDGTRLSIL.

J is TRBJ1-2 and V is TRBV5-1, with D unclear. The V gene lost 0 bases and the J gene lost 3 bases, with 12 bases spanning the gap. This CDR3 spans 15 amino acids. Looked up from germline, CDR1 is SGHRS and CDR2 is YFSETQ. Here the CDR3 DNA reads TGCGCCAGCAGCTTGGAAAAACTCCATGACTATGGCTACACCTTC. Translation: CASSLEKLHDYGYTF.

The chain links TRBV1 to TRBJ2-7; the table assigns TRBD1, which was not confirmed against the DNA. TRBV1 is a listed pseudogene. The length of the CDR3 is 18 residues. CDR3 nucleotide sequence: TGCACCAGCAGCCAAGTCCTCCCTAGGGGCGGACAGTTGGACGAGCAGTACTTC. It yields the protein CTSSQVLPRGGQLDEQYF.

The chain uses TRBV25-1 and TRBJ1-2; 9 bases are a match to TRBD1. Trimming cost V 3 bases and J 7 bases; bases outside gene matches: 0. Germline-derived CDR1 and CDR2 are MGHDK and SYGVNS. CDR3 length equals 12 residues. This CDR3 is CASSETGGGYTF. CDR3 nucleotides: TGTGCCAGCAGTGAGACAGGGGGTGGCTACACCTTC.

This clone was picked up a small number of times. The chain recombines TRBV5-1 with TRBJ2-5, with a tentative D call TRBD2 (5 bases). CDR3 length equals 14 residues. The V gene's germline CDR1 is SGHRS and CDR2 YFSETQ. V was trimmed by 0 bases and J by 1 base, leaving 7 bases between them. For the CDR3, the DNA is TGCGCCAGCAGCTTGGGAGCGGCCCAAGAGACCCAGTACTTC. Translating it yields CASSLGAAQETQYF.

The chain's CDR3 is CASSVETRLGPETQYF. The CDR3 DNA sequence: TGTGCCAGCAGCGTAGAAACCCGACTAGGGCCAGAGACCCAGTACTTC. The gene calls are TRBV9 and TRBJ2-5; tentatively, D is TRBD2 (6 bases). V lost 0 bases and J 4 bases, leaving 16 bases between the germline ends. In germline, CDR1 is SGDLS, CDR2 YYNGEE. The CDR3 is 16 amino acids.

The chain links TRBV24-1 to TRBJ1-2; 9 nucleotides line up with TRBD1. With V trimmed by 6 bases and J by 4 bases, 14 bases remained unmatched. Germline V gene lookup returns CDR1 KGHDR and CDR2 SFDVKD. The CDR3 has 17 amino acids. CDR3 coding DNA: TGTGCCACCAGTCACCGGGACAGGGCGTATCACCTCTATGGCTACACCTTC. Translating gives CATSHRDRAYHLYGYTF.

V usage is TRBV7-2 and J usage is TRBJ2-7; D may be TRBD2 (5 bases). The CDR3 length is 14 residues. V lost 2 bases and J 1 base, leaving 9 bases between the germline ends. The V gene's germline CDR1 is SGHTA and CDR2 FQGNSA. The CDR3, as DNA: TGTGCCAGCAGCTTAAGGACTGGGTCCTACGAGCAGTACTTC. This gives the protein CASSLRTGSYEQYF.

The chain is built from TRBV28 and TRBJ2-1; 9 positions match TRBD2. V lost 6 bases and J lost 2; bases outside the gene matches: 5. The CDR3 has 15 amino acids. Germline-derived CDR1 and CDR2 are MDHEN and SYDVKM. CDR3 amino acids: CASRLAGVPYNEQFF. The CDR3 nucleotides are TGTGCCAGCAGGTTAGCGGGAGTACCCTACAATGAGCAGTTCTTC.

The V and J genes are TRBV27 and TRBJ2-6, with D perhaps TRBD1 (6 bases). This CDR3 is built from 15 residues. The germline V gene encodes CDR1 MNHEY and CDR2 SMNVEV (reference sequence). V shed 6 bases and J shed 4 bases, with 13 bases lying between them. The CDR3 coding sequence is TGTGCCAGCAGGACGACAGGCCTCGGGGCCAACGTCCTGACTTTC. It encodes CASRTTGLGANVLTF.

J is TRBJ2-7 and V is TRBV29-1, with D maybe TRBD1 (5 bases). V lost 6 bases, J lost 4 bases, and 19 bases lay in between. Germline CDR1 and CDR2: SQVTM and ANQGSEA. The CDR3 is made up of 14 amino acids. The CDR3 reads CSVVPSRQRYEQYF. The CDR3 DNA sequence: TGCAGCGTCGTCCCATCCAGACAGCGTTACGAGCAGTACTTC.

The CDR3 DNA sequence: TGTGCCAGCAGTTTGGACAGCTACTACAATGAGCAGTTCTTC. Amino acids: CASSLDSYYNEQFF. The chain links TRBV28 to TRBJ2-1, with D possibly being TRBD1 (6 bases). CDR1 is MDHEN, CDR2 SYDVKM, per germline. The CDR3 loop spans 14 amino acids. Trimming pared 3 bases from V and 3 bases from J, leaving 9 bases between.

The chain carries TRBV30 and TRBJ2-3; 8 bases agree with TRBD2. Germline V gene lookup returns CDR1 GTSNPN and CDR2 SVGIG (reference sequence). Trimming at V came to 4 bases and at J to 6 bases, leaving 12 bases not matched to a gene. There are 15 residues in the CDR3. In DNA form, the CDR3 reads TGTGCCTGGACCCCGGGAGGGGCCTCCCCGGATACGCAGTATTTT. It translates to CAWTPGGASPDTQYF.

In its sample, this clone was seen once. The chain links TRBV5-1 to TRBJ2-7, with a weak D call TRBD1 (5 bases). CDR1 SGHRS and CDR2 YFSETQ come from the germline V gene. With 4 bases removed from V and 3 bases from J, the gap between germline ends came to 17 bases. CDR3 length: 15 residues. The CDR3 is CASSPEAGSLYEQYF. DNA for the CDR3: TGCGCCAGCAGCCCCGAGGCAGGGTCTCTCTACGAGCAGTACTTC.

This rearrangement joins TRBV4-1 to TRBJ2-1; weak D call: TRBD1 (6 bases). V was clipped by 1 base and J by 5 bases, with 18 bases between them. Germline V gives CDR1 MGHRA, CDR2 YSYEKL. This CDR3 comprises 17 residues. The CDR3 coding sequence is TGCGCCAGCAGCCAAGGACCGGGACACCCAGGGAACAATGAGCAGTTCTTC. As protein: CASSQGPGHPGNNEQFF.